Listed here is a single T cell receptor (beta chain). The sample belongs to a study of OX40 agonist ivuxolimab in advanced cancers. The repertoire was sequenced with immunoSEQ multiplex PCR; TCRdb's copy has only in-frame clones and lacks some. Of around 100,000 clones listed, about 91% are singletons. The CDR3 covers 15 residues. V dropped 1 base and J dropped 4 bases, with 12 bases sitting between them. Germline V gene lookup returns CDR1 SGHNT and CDR2 YYREEE (reference sequence). The clonotype comes from an adult with an advanced solid tumor such as melanoma, head and neck, liver or kidney cancer. This specimen was CD4+ or CD8+ T cells sorted from blood, taken in a trial of the OX40 agonist ivuxolimab. The rearrangement uses TRBV5-4 and TRBJ1-3; D call uncertain. CDR3 DNA sequence: TGTGCCAGCAGCTTGATTGGTATCGGCGGAAACACCATATATTTT. As protein: CASSLIGIGGNTIYF.